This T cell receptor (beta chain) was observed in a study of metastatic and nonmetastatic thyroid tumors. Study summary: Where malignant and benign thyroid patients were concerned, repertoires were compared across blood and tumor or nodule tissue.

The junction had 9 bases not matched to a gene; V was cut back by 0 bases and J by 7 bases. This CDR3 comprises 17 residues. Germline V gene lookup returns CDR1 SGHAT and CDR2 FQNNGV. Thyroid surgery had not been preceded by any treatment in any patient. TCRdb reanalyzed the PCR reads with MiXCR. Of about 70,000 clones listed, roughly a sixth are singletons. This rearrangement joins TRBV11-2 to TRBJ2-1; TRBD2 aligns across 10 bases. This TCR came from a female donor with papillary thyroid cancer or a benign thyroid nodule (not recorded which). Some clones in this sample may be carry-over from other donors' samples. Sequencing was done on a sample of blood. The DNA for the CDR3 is TGTGCCAGCAGCTTAGATAGGCTAGCGGGAGTTGATAATGAGCAGTTCTTC. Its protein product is CASSLDRLAGVDNEQFF.